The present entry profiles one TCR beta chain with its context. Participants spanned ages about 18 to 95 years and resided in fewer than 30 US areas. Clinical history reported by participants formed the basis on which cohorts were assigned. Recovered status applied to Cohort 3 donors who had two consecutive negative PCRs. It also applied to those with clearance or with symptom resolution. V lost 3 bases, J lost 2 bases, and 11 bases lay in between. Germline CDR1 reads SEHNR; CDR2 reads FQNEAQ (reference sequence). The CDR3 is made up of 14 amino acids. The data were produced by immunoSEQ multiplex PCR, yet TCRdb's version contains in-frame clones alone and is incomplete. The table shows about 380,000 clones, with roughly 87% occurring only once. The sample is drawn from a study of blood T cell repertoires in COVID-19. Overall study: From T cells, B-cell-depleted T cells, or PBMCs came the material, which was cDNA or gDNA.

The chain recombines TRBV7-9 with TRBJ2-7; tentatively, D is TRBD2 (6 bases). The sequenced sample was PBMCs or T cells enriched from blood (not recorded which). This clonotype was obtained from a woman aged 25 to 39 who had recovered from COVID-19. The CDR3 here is CASSFPGETYEQYF. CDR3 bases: TGTGCCAGCAGCTTCCCGGGAGAGACCTACGAGCAGTACTTC.